These 17 T cell receptor beta chains were sequenced from one sample in a study of identical twins. TCRdb re-analysed the 5' RACE reads in MiXCR, keeping a single row per CDR3 protein. The sample contains roughly 250,000 distinct CDR3 sequences, approximately 6.8% of which appear only once. These data were likewise used in another study, on yellow fever vaccine responses in identical twins.

Sequenced material: CD8+ T cells sorted from blood. Receptors were obtained from a woman under 30 in good health.

The CDR3 bases are TGTGCCAGCAGCCAATCAACAGGACAAGAGACCCAGTACTTC. This gives the protein CASSQSTGQETQYF. The rearrangement links TRBV14 to TRBJ2-5, with D perhaps TRBD1 (5 bases). V lost 2 bases and J lost 2, with 9 bases in between. Germline CDR1 is SGHDN and CDR2 is FVKESK. The CDR3 covers 14 residues.

This clonotype appeared many times. This chain uses TRBV5-1 with TRBJ1-1, with D possibly matching TRBD1 (5 bases). This CDR3 comprises 14 residues. Trimming took off 4 bases at V and 5 bases at J, with 15 bases between the two ends. In germline, CDR1 is SGHRS, CDR2 YFSETQ. CDR3 sequence (DNA): TGCGCCAGCAGCCCCGGGGGGGGGAGTACTGAAGCTTTCTTT. Translation: CASSPGGGSTEAFF. Using reference TRBV5-1 and TRBJ1-1 for the parts outside the CDR3, the full variable domain is KAGVTQTPRYLIKTRGQQVTLSCSPISGHRSVSWYQQTPGQGLQFLFEYFSETQRNKGNFPGRFSGRQFSNSRSEMNVSTLELGDSALYLCASSPGGGSTEAFFGQGTRLTVV.

This clonotype has more than one count but fewer than ten. This sequence joins TRBV15 and TRBJ2-1; TRBD2 matches at 10 bases. The CDR3 runs to 16 residues. V lost 3 bases, J lost 8 bases, and 10 bases stayed unmatched. Looked up from germline, CDR1 is LNHNV and CDR2 is YYDKDF (reference sequence). CDR3 region: CATSSLEGLARDEQFF. In DNA form, the CDR3 reads TGTGCCACCAGCAGCCTCGAGGGACTAGCGAGGGATGAGCAGTTCTTC.

Ten or more counts support this clonotype. Here the CDR3 reads CGPNSYEQYV. Written as DNA, the CDR3 is TGCGGGCCGAACTCCTACGAGCAGTACGTC. The chain is built from TRBV12-3 or TRBV12-4 and TRBJ2-7, with D unclear. This CDR3 region has 10 residues.

This clonotype was observed a few times. The chain recombines TRBV4-1 with TRBJ2-2; 9 bases line up with TRBD2. Germline V gives CDR1 MGHRA, CDR2 YSYEKL. The CDR3 covers 17 residues. V was clipped by 1 base and J by 4 bases; unmatched bases: 7. CDR3 sequence reads: CASSQVALAGRTGELFF. Here the CDR3 DNA reads TGCGCCAGCAGCCAAGTAGCCCTAGCGGGGCGCACCGGGGAGCTGTTTTTT.

The V and J genes are TRBV19 and TRBJ2-7; TRBD2 might be the D (6 bases). Germline CDR1 is LNHDA and CDR2 is SQIVND (reference sequence). Trimming left V 1 base short and J 3 bases short, with 10 bases between. The CDR3 loop spans 14 amino acids. The CDR3 here is CASSIAGAVYEQYF. The CDR3 coding sequence is TGTGCCAGTAGTATAGCGGGAGCGGTCTACGAGCAGTACTTC.

This clonotype was seen only a few times. The chain links TRBV10-2 to TRBJ2-7; D uncertain. Trimming cost V 3 bases and J 1 base, with 7 bases left between them. The CDR3 sequence is 13 residues long. CDR1 and CDR2 from the germline V gene are WSHSY and SAAADI. The CDR3 loop reads CASSEYLSYEQYV. In nucleotides, the CDR3 is TGCGCCAGCAGTGAATACCTTTCCTACGAGCAGTACGTC.

This clonotype was recorded a few times. The chain recombines TRBV19 with TRBJ1-5; the D is unclear. CDR1 is LNHDA, CDR2 SQIVND, per germline (reference sequence). V dropped 5 bases and J dropped 5 bases, with 22 bases sitting between them. The length of the CDR3 is 17 residues. The CDR3 DNA sequence: TGTGCCAGTAGTTTTGCGACCGTAGACGGAGGAGATCAGCCCCAGCATTTT. Translating gives CASSFATVDGGDQPQHF.

This clonotype was seen at least ten times. The V gene is TRBV10-1, the J gene TRBJ2-3; no definite D call. The CDR3 length is 15 residues. Germline CDR1 and CDR2: WNHNN and SYGVQD (reference sequence). Deletions cut 2 bases from V and 2 bases from J, with 11 bases between. CDR3 protein: CASSEVRAHTDTQYF. The DNA for the CDR3 is TGCGCCAGCAGTGAGGTACGGGCCCACACAGATACGCAGTATTTT.

This chain joins TRBV12-3 or TRBV12-4 and TRBJ1-4, with D uncertain. The CDR3 contains 14 residues. V was trimmed by 6 bases and J by 8 bases, leaving 16 bases between them. CDR3 bases: TGTGCCAGCAGCCGTCGGGGTCGTGGCGAAAAACTGTTTTTT. Its protein product is CASSRRGRGEKLFF.

There are many counts of this clonotype. CDR3 DNA sequence: TGTGCCAGCAGCGTAGAACAGGGAAACGGTTCACCCCTCCACTTT. This gives the protein CASSVEQGNGSPLHF. This chain connects TRBV9 to TRBJ1-6, with a tentative D call TRBD1 (6 bases). Germline V CDR1 and CDR2: SGDLS, YYNGEE. The V gene lost 0 bases and the J gene lost 9 bases, with 13 bases spanning the gap. The CDR3 loop spans 15 amino acids.

V gene TRBV14 combines with J gene TRBJ2-2, with D uncertain. Germline assignment: CDR1 SGHDN and CDR2 FVKESK. The CDR3 loop spans 16 amino acids. V was clipped by 1 base and J by 3 bases, with 12 bases between them. CDR3 DNA sequence: TGTGCCAGCAGCCAAGGGCCATCTAGGGACACCGGGGAGCTGTTTTTT. Protein product: CASSQGPSRDTGELFF.

There are a few counts of this clonotype. The chain couples TRBV7-6 to TRBJ2-1; the D is unclear. This CDR3 comprises 15 residues. Trimming removed 5 bases from V and 0 bases from J, with 11 bases in between. CDR1 SGHVS and CDR2 FNYEAQ come from the germline V gene. This CDR3 is CASSTPGNSYNEQFF. CDR3 DNA: TGTGCCAGCAGCACCCCTGGCAACTCCTACAATGAGCAGTTCTTC.

V is TRBV6-1 and J is TRBJ1-2; 7 bases line up with TRBD1. V gave up 5 bases and J gave up 8 bases; unmatched junction bases: 8. The CDR3 sequence is 13 residues long. Germline V gene data show CDR1 as MNHNS and CDR2 as SASEGT. CDR3 coding DNA: TGTGCCAGCAGTAATCAGGGGGAGAAAGGCTACACCTTC. This translates into CASSNQGEKGYTF.

This clonotype was observed a few times. The chain joins TRBV11-1 to TRBJ2-3, with 9 bases matching TRBD2. The V gene end was trimmed by 3 bases and the J gene end by 4 bases; junction bases not matched to a gene: 17. Germline-derived CDR1 and CDR2 are SGHAT and FQDESV (reference sequence). The CDR3 loop spans 19 amino acids. CDR3 sequence reads: CASSFPSTRTSETADTQYF. The CDR3 DNA reads TGTGCCAGCAGCTTCCCCTCCACCCGGACTAGCGAGACAGCAGATACGCAGTATTTT.

This clonotype was seen a few times. The V and J genes are TRBV5-6 and TRBJ2-1; 7 nucleotides agree with TRBD2. The CDR3 covers 16 residues. V shed 4 bases, J shed 7 bases, and the junction held 14 bases outside the gene matches. Germline loops: CDR1 SGHDT, CDR2 YYEEEE. Written as DNA, the CDR3 is TGTGCCAGCAGCACCCTCGCAGCCGGGAGGAGGAATGAGCAGTTCTTC. This codes for CASSTLAAGRRNEQFF.

The chain uses TRBV7-9 and TRBJ1-1; D may be TRBD1 (5 bases). Trimming shortened V by 6 bases and J by 1 base, and 12 bases separated the two germline ends. CDR3 size: 14 residues. Germline lookup yields CDR1 SEHNR and CDR2 FQNEAQ (reference sequence). The CDR3 DNA follows: TGTGCCAGCAGGTCCGGGACGTCGAACACTGAAGCTTTCTTT. The encoded protein is CASRSGTSNTEAFF.